One sample yielded the 21 T cell receptor beta chains listed below, sequenced in a study of T cells in Graves' hyperthyroidism and ophthalmopathy. There were TCR beta CDR3 regions amplified from RNA transcripts. Primed by the HTBI set, a first-round RT-PCR was run on the TCR CDR3. TCRdb analysed the multiplex PCR reads with MiXCR anew, one entry per CDR3 protein. This table has 450,000 to 600,000 distinct CDR3 sequences, 20% appearing once. Material: blood. The receptor set was obtained from a man aged 35-49 years with Graves' ophthalmopathy.

There are many counts of this clonotype. V gene TRBV2 combines with J gene TRBJ1-1; no clear D. This CDR3 contains 12 residues. The ends were cut back, 1 base at V and 11 bases at J, with 11 bases in the middle. CDR1 and CDR2 (germline): SNHLY, FYNNEI. CDR3: CASSEGEVVAFF. CDR3 coding DNA: TGTGCCAGCAGTGAAGGGGAGGTGGTGGCTTTCTTT.

This clonotype was observed many times. The V call is TRBV18, the J call TRBJ2-5; D is ambiguous. The CDR3 is 13 amino acids. V lost 3 bases, J lost 4 bases, and 9 bases lay in between. Germline assignment: CDR1 KGHSH and CDR2 LQKENI. CDR3 amino acids: CASSPGTGETQYF. The CDR3 nucleotides are TGTGCCAGCTCACCGGGCACCGGAGAGACCCAGTACTTC.

This clonotype has just a few counts. The chain couples TRBV7-8 to TRBJ2-3; D gene ambiguous. This CDR3 has 16 amino acids. V lost 5 bases and J lost 5, with 20 bases in between. Germline CDR1 reads SGHVS; CDR2 reads FQNEAQ. As DNA, the CDR3 is TGTGCCAGCAGCGTGACTCTCAATCCATCAGAAGATACGCAGTATTTT. This sequence encodes CASSVTLNPSEDTQYF.

This clonotype was counted at least ten times. The chain joins TRBV7-8 to TRBJ2-1; either TRBD1 or TRBD2 may fit D (6 bases each). Trimming shortened V by 6 bases and J by 2 bases, and 14 bases separated the two germline ends. Germline CDR1 SGHVS, CDR2 FQNEAQ. The CDR3 length is 15 residues. The CDR3: CASRSRGRPYNEQFF. DNA of the CDR3: TGTGCCAGCAGATCCCGGGGGCGCCCCTACAATGAGCAGTTCTTC.

The chain is built from TRBV27 and TRBJ2-3; 10 nucleotides line up with TRBD2. V was clipped by 6 bases and J by 3 bases; unmatched bases: 6. The CDR3 spans 15 residues. Per germline, CDR1 MNHEY and CDR2 SMNVEV (reference sequence). CDR3 DNA: TGTGCCAGCAGCCGGAGCGGGAGGGGGACAGATACGCAGTATTTT. Encoded protein: CASSRSGRGTDTQYF.

Notes on this clonotype: The DNA is omitted, as the CDR3 cannot be located on it reliably, and the CDR3 follows TCRdb's listing. V gene TRBV28 combines with J gene TRBJ2-2; TRBD1, as called in the table, went unchecked against the DNA. The CDR3 sequence runs 15 residues, both termini included. Germline CDR1 is MDHEN and CDR2 is SYDVKM. The CDR3 loop is CASSSSTASGGELFF.

V usage is TRBV19 and J usage is TRBJ2-1, with D unresolved. Trimming took off 5 bases at V and 8 bases at J, with 16 bases between the two ends. The germline V gene encodes CDR1 LNHDA and CDR2 SQIVND (reference sequence). The CDR3 spans 14 residues. In DNA, the CDR3 is TGTGCCAGTAGTTTCTCCAACAGTGTTCATGAGCAGTTCTTC. This sequence encodes CASSFSNSVHEQFF.

The V and J genes are TRBV19 and TRBJ1-1; TRBD1 aligns across 8 bases. V was clipped by 5 bases and J by 3 bases; unmatched bases: 14. In germline, CDR1 is LNHDA, CDR2 SQIVND (reference sequence). The CDR3 has 17 residues. The DNA of the CDR3 is TGTGCCAGTAGTGCGAGACAGGGGCCTCGGCTGGACACTGAAGCTTTCTTT. As protein: CASSARQGPRLDTEAFF. The full variable domain, rest sourced from reference TRBV19 and TRBJ1-1, is DGGITQSPKYLFRKEGQNVTLSCEQNLNHDAMYWYRQDPGQGLRLIYYSQIVNDFQKGDIAEGYSVSREKKESFPLTVTSAQKNPTAFYLCASSARQGPRLDTEAFFGQGTRLTVV.

The sample holds many counts of this clonotype. The CDR3 sequence is CASSNRGPYNEQFF. DNA of the CDR3: TGCGCCAGCAGCAACCGGGGGCCCTACAATGAGCAGTTCTTC. This chain uses TRBV5-1 with TRBJ2-1; the D call may be TRBD1 or TRBD2 (6 bases each). The CDR3 runs 14 residues. Germline loops: CDR1 SGHRS, CDR2 YFSETQ. Trimming took 4 bases from V and 2 from J, leaving 10 bases between them.

This chain uses TRBV11-2 with TRBJ1-2; the D is unclear. Germline lookup yields CDR1 SGHAT and CDR2 FQNNGV. Trimming stripped 3 bases from V and 4 bases from J, with 12 bases between. This CDR3 contains 14 residues. CDR3 protein: CASSFLGSPYGYTF. The CDR3, as DNA: TGTGCCAGCAGCTTTCTGGGATCACCCTATGGCTACACCTTC.

In its sample, this clonotype was seen once. The chain combines TRBV4-1 with TRBJ1-3; TRBD1 agrees at 7 bases. The CDR3 runs to 15 residues. J gave up 2 bases and V 4 bases, and 5 bases lay outside the gene matches. In germline, CDR1 is MGHRA, CDR2 YSYEKL. This CDR3 reads CASSPAGGTGNTIYF. CDR3 sequence (DNA): TGCGCCAGCAGCCCCGCAGGGGGTACTGGAAACACCATATATTTT.

V and J are TRBV20-1 and TRBJ2-2; D gene uncertain. Germline V CDR1 and CDR2: DFQATT, SNEGSKA (reference sequence). V was shortened by 3 bases and J by 0 bases, with 11 bases between the two germline ends. This CDR3 has 15 amino acids. In DNA, the CDR3 is TGCAGTGCTAGCTCCAGACTCGCGAACACCGGGGAGCTGTTTTTT. Translated: CSASSRLANTGELFF.

This clonotype was seen a few times. The chain recombines TRBV25-1 with TRBJ1-2, with 9 bases aligning to TRBD1. The CDR3 covers 13 residues. The J segment lost 6 bases and the V segment lost 10 bases, leaving 9 bases of the junction unmatched. From germline, CDR1 is MGHDK and CDR2 SYGVNS. The CDR3 reads CATKDRGWHGYTF. The CDR3 coding sequence is TGTGCCACGAAGGACAGGGGCTGGCATGGCTACACCTTC.

J is TRBJ2-5 and V is TRBV7-9; weak D call: TRBD1 (7 bases). With 6 bases removed from V and 9 bases from J, the gap between germline ends came to 20 bases. Germline CDR1 SEHNR, CDR2 FQNEAQ (reference sequence). The CDR3 spans 14 residues. Here the CDR3 DNA reads TGTGCCAGCAGTCTAGGAGGGGGCGAACAGGCCCAGTACTTC. Protein sequence: CASSLGGGEQAQYF.

This clonotype has at least ten counts. The J gene is TRBJ2-7, the V gene TRBV20-1, with 11 bases lining up with TRBD2. V was clipped by 3 bases and J by 0 bases; unmatched bases: 7. Germline CDR1 DFQATT, CDR2 SNEGSKA (reference sequence). The length of the CDR3 is 16 residues. The DNA for the CDR3 is TGCAGTGCTAGGAGTTTTAGCGGGGGGGACTCCTACGAGCAGTACTTC. The encoded protein is CSARSFSGGDSYEQYF.

The chain recombines TRBV30 with TRBJ2-3; 9 positions agree with TRBD2. The CDR3 is 14 amino acids. After removal of 0 bases from V and 5 bases from J, the junction contained 3 bases not matched to a gene. Per the germline V gene, CDR1 is GTSNPN and CDR2 is SVGIG (reference sequence). This CDR3 is CAWSVAGGKDTQYF. DNA of the CDR3: TGTGCCTGGAGTGTAGCGGGAGGTAAAGATACGCAGTATTTT.

The CDR3 spells CASSFGGKNIQYF. CDR3 DNA sequence: TGTGCCAGCAGCTTCGGCGGCAAAAACATTCAGTACTTC. The chain employs TRBV5-4 and TRBJ2-4; no clear D. V lost 2 bases and J 3 bases, leaving 6 bases between the germline ends. Germline CDR1 reads SGHNT; CDR2 reads YYREEE (reference sequence). The CDR3 is 13 amino acids.

Ten or more counts support this clonotype. The chain combines TRBV12-3 or TRBV12-4 with TRBJ2-2; D is unresolved. The CDR3 is 14 amino acids. The V gene lost 7 bases and the J gene lost 5 bases, with 14 bases spanning the gap. CDR3 sequence: CASNTWVETGELFF. DNA of the CDR3: TGTGCCAGCAATACCTGGGTGGAAACCGGGGAGCTGTTTTTT.

This clonotype occurred a few times. The J gene is TRBJ1-3, the V gene TRBV20-1; 7 positions match TRBD1. Germline CDR1 DFQATT, CDR2 SNEGSKA (reference sequence). The CDR3 has 13 amino acids. The junction had 5 bases not matched to a gene; V was cut back by 5 bases and J by 4 bases. In nucleotides, the CDR3 is TGCAGTGCTCTACAGGGGCCCGGAAACACCATATATTTT. Protein: CSALQGPGNTIYF.

The chain combines TRBV6-1 with TRBJ1-2; 11 bases align to TRBD1. Germline V gene sequence: CDR1 MNHNS, CDR2 SASEGT. The CDR3 length is 14 residues. The V segment lost 6 bases and the J segment 4 bases; nucleotides outside the gene matches: 4. CDR3 bases: TGTGCCAGCAGAACGGGGACAGGGGGCTATGGCTACACCTTC. Protein sequence: CASRTGTGGYGYTF.

The chain combines TRBV9 with TRBJ2-7; no firm D call. Germline values: CDR1 SGDLS, CDR2 YYNGEE. The ends were cut back, 2 bases at V and 2 bases at J, with 5 bases in the middle. CDR3 length equals 12 residues. In DNA form, the CDR3 reads TGTGCCAGCAGCGTCATCCCCTACGAGCAGTACTTC. This encodes CASSVIPYEQYF.